The 32 T cell receptor beta chains listed next were all sequenced from one sample in a study of CD8+CD57+ T cells in acquired aplastic anemia. Profiling that covered TCR beta VDJ and CDR3 relied on genomic DNA as its template. MiXCR, run by TCRdb on the reads, gives a single entry per CDR3 protein. The sample comprises around 150,000 distinct CDR3 sequences, around 50% of which are singletons, and roughly 2.8% rests with the top ten. Individuals selected for sequencing had exhibited CD8+CD57+ cell expansion on flow cytometry. Sequencing used sorted CD4+, CD8+, or CD8+CD57+ T cells (not recorded which) from PBMCs. The receptor source for this set is a human donor with aplastic anemia.

This clonotype was seen once. The rearrangement uses TRBV11-1 and TRBJ2-2; 13 bases line up with TRBD2. V shed 5 bases and J 4 bases; nucleotides not matched to a gene: 7. Per germline, CDR1 SGHAT and CDR2 FQDESV (reference sequence). The CDR3 has 17 residues. The CDR3 here is CASSPRLAGGVTGELFF. The CDR3 DNA sequence: TGTGCCAGCAGCCCACGACTAGCGGGAGGTGTCACCGGGGAGCTGTTTTTT.

The chain recombines TRBV2 with TRBJ2-7; possibly TRBD1 or TRBD2 for D (5 bases each). This CDR3 is built from 13 residues. Germline CDR1 SNHLY, CDR2 FYNNEI. V gave up 5 bases and J gave up 0 bases, with 8 bases separating them. The CDR3, as DNA: TGTGCCAGCAGTTGGGGGACCTCCTACGAGCAGTACTTC. Its translation is CASSWGTSYEQYF. Full variable domain (outside the CDR3, taken from reference TRBV2 and TRBJ2-7): EPEVTQTPSHQVTQMGQEVILRCVPISNHLYFYWYRQILGQKVEFLVSFYNNEISEKSEIFDDQFSVERPDGSNFTLKIRSTKLEDSAMYFCASSWGTSYEQYFGPGTRLTVT.

The chain links TRBV28 to TRBJ1-5, with D possibly TRBD1 on 5 matching bases. This CDR3 spans 15 amino acids. Trimming took 7 bases from V and 4 from J, leaving 17 bases between them. Germline CDR1 reads MDHEN; CDR2 reads SYDVKM. The chain's CDR3 is CASTNTGESNQPQHF. The CDR3 coding sequence is TGTGCCAGCACCAATACGGGGGAGTCTAATCAGCCCCAGCATTTT.

This clonotype has a count of ten or more. The rearrangement joins TRBV29-1 to TRBJ1-5, with 7 bases aligning to TRBD1. Germline V gives CDR1 SQVTM, CDR2 ANQGSEA. The J segment lost 6 bases and the V segment lost 4 bases, leaving 15 bases of the junction unmatched. This CDR3 comprises 16 residues. This chain's CDR3 is CSVAGGGQGVIQPQHF. The CDR3 DNA reads TGCAGCGTTGCGGGTGGTGGGCAGGGGGTAATTCAGCCCCAGCATTTT.

The V gene is TRBV27, the J gene TRBJ2-3, with TRBD1 identical over 7 bases. The CDR3 consists of 16 residues. V shed 6 bases, J shed 0 bases, and the junction held 9 bases outside the gene matches. The germline V gene encodes CDR1 MNHEY and CDR2 SMNVEV (reference sequence). The CDR3 reads CASSYRDRASTDTQYF. The CDR3 DNA is TGTGCCAGCAGCTATAGAGACAGGGCTAGCACAGATACGCAGTATTTT.

This clonotype has at least ten counts. The chain couples TRBV25-1 to TRBJ2-1; no reliable D call. Looked up from germline, CDR1 is MGHDK and CDR2 is SYGVNS. The CDR3 spans 15 residues. Trimming removed 2 bases from V and 0 bases from J, with 8 bases in between. In DNA, the CDR3 is TGTGCCAGCAGTGAAGTGGCGAACTCCTACAATGAGCAGTTCTTC. Its protein is CASSEVANSYNEQFF. Filled out from reference TRBV25-1 and TRBJ2-1, the complete variable domain reads EADIYQTPRYLVIGTGKKITLECSQTMGHDKMYWYQQDPGMELHLIHYSYGVNSTEKGDLSSESTVSRIRTEHFPLTLESARPSHTSQYLCASSEVANSYNEQFFGPGTRLTVL.

J is TRBJ1-1 and V is TRBV29-1; 9 nucleotides line up with TRBD1. The J segment lost 5 bases and the V segment lost 6 bases, leaving 16 bases of the junction unmatched. CDR1 and CDR2 (germline): SQVTM, ANQGSEA. This CDR3 has 16 residues. The CDR3 spells CSVNGQGSTRMTEAFF. CDR3 nucleotides: TGCAGCGTCAACGGACAGGGGTCAACACGGATGACTGAAGCTTTCTTT. Using reference TRBV29-1 and TRBJ1-1 for the parts outside the CDR3, the full variable domain is SAVISQKPSRDICQRGTSLTIQCQVDSQVTMMFWYRQQPGQSLTLIATANQGSEATYESGFVIDKFPISRPNLTFSTLTVSNMSPEDSSIYLCSVNGQGSTRMTEAFFGQGTRLTVV.

The CDR3 coding sequence is TGCAGTGCTAGAGTAGCGGGAGGGTTGCGAGAGCAGTACTTC. It yields the protein CSARVAGGLREQYF. V gene TRBV20-1 combines with J gene TRBJ2-7; TRBD2 aligns across 11 bases. The CDR3 has 14 residues. Per germline, CDR1 DFQATT and CDR2 SNEGSKA (reference sequence). J lost 7 bases, V lost 1 base, and 6 bases had no gene match.

The V gene is TRBV15, the J gene TRBJ1-2; D is undetermined. V was shortened by 0 bases and J by 8 bases, with 13 bases between the two germline ends. Germline V CDR1 and CDR2: LNHNV, YYDKDF (reference sequence). The CDR3 loop spans 14 amino acids. The CDR3 bases are TGTGCCACCAGCAGAGATGTTCAGGTTGGCGGCTACACCTTC. Translated, it gives CATSRDVQVGGYTF.

The sample holds many counts of this clonotype. The genes are TRBV7-2 and TRBJ2-1; no clear D. This CDR3 is built from 16 residues. V lost 1 base, J lost 0 bases, and 10 bases lay in between. Germline CDR1 SGHTA, CDR2 FQGNSA. The CDR3 here is CASSLGPDHSYNEQFF. CDR3 DNA sequence: TGTGCCAGCAGCTTAGGTCCGGATCACTCCTACAATGAGCAGTTCTTC.

Ten or more counts support this clonotype. CDR3 region: CAISAEQGGFGTQYF. The CDR3 DNA is TGTGCCATCAGTGCCGAACAAGGAGGATTCGGGACCCAGTACTTC. The genes are TRBV10-3 and TRBJ2-5; D might be TRBD2 (5 bases). Germline CDR1 ENHRY, CDR2 SYGVKD. Trimming removed 4 bases from V and 7 bases from J, with 19 bases in between. The CDR3 spans 15 residues.

This clonotype has more than one count but fewer than ten. This chain connects TRBV5-1 to TRBJ2-1; maybe TRBD2 (6 bases). The ends were cut back, 0 bases at V and 2 bases at J, with 15 bases in the middle. Germline-derived CDR1 and CDR2 are SGHRS and YFSETQ. There are 17 residues in the CDR3. CDR3 in amino acids: CASSLEPSRGTYNEQFF. DNA for the CDR3: TGCGCCAGCAGCTTGGAACCCTCGCGGGGCACCTACAATGAGCAGTTCTTC. Combining the CDR3 with reference TRBV5-1 and TRBJ2-1 gives the whole variable domain KAGVTQTPRYLIKTRGQQVTLSCSPISGHRSVSWYQQTPGQGLQFLFEYFSETQRNKGNFPGRFSGRQFSNSRSEMNVSTLELGDSALYLCASSLEPSRGTYNEQFFGPGTRLTVL.

The CDR3 reads CASSQEVLNTEAFF. The CDR3 region has the DNA TGTGCCAGCAGCCAAGAAGTGTTGAACACTGAAGCTTTCTTT. The chain combines TRBV14 with TRBJ1-1; D gene unclear. The length of the CDR3 is 14 residues. Between the trimmed V and J ends, which lost 0 bases and 0 bases, there was a span of 5 bases. Germline V gene data show CDR1 as SGHDN and CDR2 as FVKESK.

This clonotype has at least ten counts. The rearrangement links TRBV5-6 to TRBJ1-2, with D possibly TRBD1 on 6 matching bases. The CDR3 runs 14 residues. V was clipped by 5 bases and J by 6 bases, with 17 bases between them. Looked up from germline, CDR1 is SGHDT and CDR2 is YYEEEE. CDR3 amino acids: CASRHPRGFNGYTF. The CDR3 bases are TGTGCCAGCAGGCACCCTAGGGGGTTCAATGGCTACACCTTC.

Concerning this clonotype itself: A much larger clone differs from this one at a single base, so this may be a read error. The gene calls are TRBV6-1 and TRBJ2-5; D is uncertain. Germline assignment: CDR1 MNHNS and CDR2 SASEGT. The CDR3 contains 14 residues. CDR3 loop: CASSQFTTKETQHF. As DNA, the CDR3 is TGTGCCAGCAGTCAATTTACCACTAAAGAGACCCAGCACTTC.

This clonotype was found many times. The gene calls are TRBV6-1 and TRBJ1-5, with 7 bases aligning to TRBD1. This CDR3 contains 13 residues. The J segment lost 7 bases and the V segment lost 6 bases, leaving 6 bases of the junction unmatched. Germline CDR1 MNHNS, CDR2 SASEGT. CDR3 coding DNA: TGTGCCAGCAGGGAGCAGGGGGGGCAGCCCCAGCATTTT. Translated: CASREQGGQPQHF.

V gene TRBV7-8 combines with J gene TRBJ2-1; 9 nucleotides align to TRBD2. The junction had 3 bases not matched to a gene; V was cut back by 0 bases and J by 3 bases. CDR1 is SGHVS and CDR2 is FQNEAQ in the germline V gene. This CDR3 region has 16 residues. DNA of the CDR3: TGTGCCAGCAGCTTAGCCCTAGCGGGACACTACAATGAGCAGTTCTTC. This sequence encodes CASSLALAGHYNEQFF.

The chain carries TRBV2 and TRBJ1-5, with D possibly matching TRBD1 (6 bases). Germline CDR1 is SNHLY and CDR2 is FYNNEI. Trimming shortened V by 7 bases and J by 4 bases, and 17 bases separated the two germline ends. This CDR3 region has 15 residues. The CDR3 bases are TGTGCCAGCACCGCCCGGATACAGGGAAATCAGCCCCAGCATTTT. Translation gives CASTARIQGNQPQHF.

This clonotype was detected only once. This chain uses TRBV15 with TRBJ1-2; TRBD1 matches 7 bases. V gave up 4 bases and J gave up 2 bases; unmatched junction bases: 4. This CDR3 contains 14 residues. Germline assignment: CDR1 LNHNV and CDR2 YYDKDF (reference sequence). The CDR3 loop reads CATSIGQVNYGYTF. The CDR3 nucleotides are TGTGCCACCAGCATAGGACAGGTGAACTATGGCTACACCTTC. Using reference TRBV15 and TRBJ1-2 for the parts outside the CDR3, the full variable domain is DAMVIQNPRYQVTQFGKPVTLSCSQTLNHNVMYWYQQKSSQAPKLLFHYYDKDFNNEADTPDNFQSRRPNTSFCFLDIRSPGLGDTAMYLCATSIGQVNYGYTFGSGTRLTVV.

J is TRBJ1-5 and V is TRBV10-3; D gene ambiguous. CDR3 length: 15 residues. The V gene's germline CDR1 is ENHRY and CDR2 SYGVKD. V dropped 6 bases and J dropped 6 bases, with 18 bases sitting between them. In nucleotides, the CDR3 is TGTGCCATCAGAGGAGACACTCCCGGCAGTCAGCCCCAGCATTTT. Amino acid sequence: CAIRGDTPGSQPQHF.

This clonotype was seen ten or more times. V is TRBV5-1 and J is TRBJ2-5, with 7 nucleotides matching TRBD2. Germline V gene data show CDR1 as SGHRS and CDR2 as YFSETQ. V lost 6 bases, J lost 1 base, and 6 bases stayed unmatched. This CDR3 is 14 amino acids long. The CDR3 DNA sequence: TGCGCCAGCACCTCTAGCGGCTCCCAAGAGACCCAGTACTTC. Protein: CASTSSGSQETQYF.

The rearrangement uses TRBV29-1 and TRBJ2-3; D is tentatively TRBD1 or TRBD2 (5 bases each). This CDR3 contains 12 residues. Between the trimmed V and J ends, which lost 4 bases and 11 bases, there was a span of 16 bases. Germline V lookup: CDR1 SQVTM, CDR2 ANQGSEA. The CDR3 DNA is TGCAGCGTTGCACTACCCGTGGGGGAGCAGTATTTT. It codes for CSVALPVGEQYF.

This clonotype was found many times. The V gene is TRBV9, the J gene TRBJ2-1; 10 nucleotides agree with TRBD2. Trimming took 3 bases from V and 5 from J; bases not matched to a gene: 8. This CDR3 spans 16 amino acids. CDR1 and CDR2 from the germline V gene are SGDLS and YYNGEE. The chain's CDR3 is CASSEGPSGRNNEQFF. The CDR3 DNA reads TGTGCCAGCAGCGAGGGGCCTAGCGGGAGAAACAATGAGCAGTTCTTC.

This clonotype has a count of ten or more. The chain couples TRBV14 to TRBJ2-7; D possibly corresponds to TRBD2 (5 bases). Germline V CDR1 and CDR2: SGHDN, FVKESK. Trimming cost V 0 bases and J 5 bases, with 11 bases left between them. The length of the CDR3 is 14 residues. For the CDR3, the DNA is TGTGCCAGCAGCCAAGATCTGGGGAGAGACGAGCAGTACTTC. It specifies CASSQDLGRDEQYF.

V is TRBV14 and J is TRBJ1-2, with TRBD1 identical over 7 bases. This CDR3 comprises 14 residues. The germline CDR1 and CDR2 sequences are SGHDN and FVKESK. V dropped 0 bases and J dropped 7; count of bases not matched to a gene: 5. CDR3 nucleotide sequence: TGTGCCAGCAGCCAAGATCAGGGGGGGACTGGCTACACCTTC. Its translation: CASSQDQGGTGYTF.

This clonotype was recorded many times. The gene calls are TRBV25-1 and TRBJ1-4, with 9 nucleotides matching TRBD1. Per germline, CDR1 MGHDK and CDR2 SYGVNS. With 5 bases clipped from V and 3 bases from J, the junction kept 7 bases outside the gene matches. There are 16 residues in the CDR3. The CDR3, as DNA: TGTGCCAGCAGTCCCTTCGGGACAGGGTCTAATGAAAAACTGTTTTTT. Translated: CASSPFGTGSNEKLFF.

Ten or more counts support this clonotype. The chain uses TRBV9 and TRBJ1-1, with a weak D call TRBD1 (6 bases). Germline V gene lookup returns CDR1 SGDLS and CDR2 YYNGEE. Deletions cut 6 bases from V and 1 base from J, with 19 bases between. The CDR3 runs to 16 residues. The CDR3 spells CASNTLTSGENTEAFF. The CDR3 DNA follows: TGTGCCAGCAACACCTTGACCTCAGGGGAGAACACTGAAGCTTTCTTT.

Of note for this clonotype: This may stem from a read error, because a much larger clone lies one nucleotide away. This likely comes from a read error, as the CDR3 has no conserved phenylalanine or tryptophan at its end. The rearrangement joins TRBV4-2 to TRBJ1-2, with 7 bases identical to TRBD1. The V gene end was trimmed by 1 base and the J gene end by 7 bases; junction bases not matched to a gene: 6. This CDR3 contains 14 residues. CDR1 and CDR2 from the germline V gene are LGHNA and YNFKEQ. The CDR3 protein is CASSQGRDRGGYTL. The CDR3 nucleotides are TGTGCCAGCAGCCAAGGCCGGGACAGAGGTGGCTACACCCTC.

The chain is built from TRBV10-3 and TRBJ1-1; 10 positions agree with TRBD1. CDR1 and CDR2 (germline): ENHRY, SYGVKD. The CDR3 extends over 13 amino acids. Trimming took 8 bases from V and 6 from J; bases not matched to a gene: 6. The CDR3 here is CAISGTGASEAFF. For the CDR3, the DNA is TGTGCCATCTCCGGGACAGGGGCGTCTGAAGCTTTCTTT.

This clonotype showed up many times. The CDR3: CASSRTGGQGPNEQFF. CDR3 sequence (DNA): TGCGCCAGCAGCCGCACGGGGGGACAGGGGCCCAATGAGCAGTTCTTC. This chain joins TRBV4-1 and TRBJ2-1; 10 positions match TRBD1. CDR3 length: 16 residues. In germline, CDR1 is MGHRA, CDR2 YSYEKL. Trimming at V came to 4 bases and at J to 6 bases, leaving 9 bases not matched to a gene.

The V gene is TRBV2, the J gene TRBJ2-7; 10 bases are shared with TRBD1. The trim removed 6 bases at V and 7 bases at J, leaving 9 bases unmatched. The germline gives CDR1 SNHLY, CDR2 FYNNEI. The CDR3 runs to 14 residues. CDR3 nucleotide sequence: TGTGCCAGCAGCCGTGACAGGGGGCTCGGGGAGCAGTACTTC. It translates to CASSRDRGLGEQYF.

This clonotype was counted many times. In DNA form, the CDR3 reads TGTGCCAGCAGCACCCAATCCGCCGGGGGCGAGCAGTACTTC. Its protein is CASSTQSAGGEQYF. The chain carries TRBV9 and TRBJ2-7; weak D call: TRBD2 (6 bases). CDR3 size: 14 residues. Germline CDR1 SGDLS, CDR2 YYNGEE. Trimming pared 4 bases from V and 6 bases from J, leaving 17 bases between.